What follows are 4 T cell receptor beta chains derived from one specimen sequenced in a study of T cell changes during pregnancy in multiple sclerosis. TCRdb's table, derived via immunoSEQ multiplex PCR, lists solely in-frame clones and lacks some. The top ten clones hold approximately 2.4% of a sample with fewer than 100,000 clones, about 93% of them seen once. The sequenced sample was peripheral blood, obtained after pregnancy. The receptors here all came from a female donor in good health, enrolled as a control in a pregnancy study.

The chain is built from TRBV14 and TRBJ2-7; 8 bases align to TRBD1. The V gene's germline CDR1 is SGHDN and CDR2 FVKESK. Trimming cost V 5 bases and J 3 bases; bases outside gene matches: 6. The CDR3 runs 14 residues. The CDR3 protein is CASSTRQGRYEQYF. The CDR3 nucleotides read TGTGCCAGCAGCACCCGACAGGGGCGCTACGAGCAGTACTTC. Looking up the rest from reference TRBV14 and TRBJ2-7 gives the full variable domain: EAGVTQFPSHSVIEKGQTVTLRCDPISGHDNLYWYRRVMGKEIKFLLHFVKESKQDESGMPNNRFLAERTGGTYSTLKVQPAELEDSGVYFCASSTRQGRYEQYFGPGTRLTVT.

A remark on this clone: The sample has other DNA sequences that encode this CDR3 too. The CDR3 sequence: CSARDRETQYF. The DNA for the CDR3 is TGCAGTGCTAGAGACCGGGAGACCCAGTACTTC. V usage is TRBV20-1 and J usage is TRBJ2-5; no clear D gene. The V end lost 0 bases, the J end lost 5 bases, and 4 bases lay between the germline ends. The length of the CDR3 is 11 residues. CDR1 and CDR2 from the germline V gene are DFQATT and SNEGSKA (reference sequence).

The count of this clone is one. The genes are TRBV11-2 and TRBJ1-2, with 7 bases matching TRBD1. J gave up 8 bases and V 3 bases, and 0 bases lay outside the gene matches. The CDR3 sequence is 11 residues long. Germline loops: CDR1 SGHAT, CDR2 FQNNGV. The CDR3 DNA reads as TGTGCCAGCAGCTTCAGGGGGGGCTACACCTTC. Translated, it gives CASSFRGGYTF.

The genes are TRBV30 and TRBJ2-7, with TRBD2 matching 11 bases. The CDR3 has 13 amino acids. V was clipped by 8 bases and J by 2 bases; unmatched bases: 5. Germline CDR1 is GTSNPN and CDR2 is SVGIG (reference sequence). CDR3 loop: CARASGGTYEQYF. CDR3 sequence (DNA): TGTGCCAGAGCTAGCGGGGGGACCTACGAGCAGTACTTC.